Below, 18 T cell receptor beta chains from the same sample are listed, as sequenced in a study of T cells after yellow fever vaccination. One entry per CDR3 protein, called by TCRdb with MiXCR from the 5' RACE reads. The profile shows tens of thousands of distinct CDR3 sequences, 7.5% to 9% of them singletons. Sequencing used CD8+ T cells sorted from PBMCs, obtained on the day of the yellow fever booster vaccination. The receptors come from a man aged 25 to 40 who received the YFV17D yellow fever vaccine.

Notes on this clonotype: A much bigger clone sits one base away, suggesting this may be a read error. This chain uses TRBV11-2 with TRBJ2-7; D may be TRBD2 (6 bases). This CDR3 is 16 amino acids long. Germline-derived CDR1 and CDR2 are SGHAT and FQNNGV. The DNA of the CDR3 is TGTGACAGCAGCTTAGTCTCGGGAGAGGTGTGGGACGAGCAGTACTTC. Its translation: CDSSLVSGEVWDEQYF.

This clonotype has a count of ten or more. CDR3 coding DNA: TGTGCCAGCAGCCCACTAGAAGATGTCGCAGATACGCAGTATTTT. It translates to CASSPLEDVADTQYF. This chain links TRBV25-1 with TRBJ2-3, with D maybe TRBD2 (5 bases). V was pared by 6 bases and J by 4 bases, with 17 bases between. The germline V gene encodes CDR1 MGHDK and CDR2 SYGVNS. The CDR3 runs to 15 residues. The full variable domain, its missing parts supplied by reference TRBV25-1 and TRBJ2-3, is EADIYQTPRYLVIGTGKKITLECSQTMGHDKMYWYQQDPGMELHLIHYSYGVNSTEKGDLSSESTVSRIRTEHFPLTLESARPSHTSQYLCASSPLEDVADTQYFGPGTRLTVL.

V usage is TRBV11-2 and J usage is TRBJ2-5, with 10 bases identical to TRBD2. CDR3 size: 16 residues. Trimming took 2 bases from V and 5 from J; bases not matched to a gene: 8. CDR1 is SGHAT and CDR2 is FQNNGV in the germline V gene. In DNA form, the CDR3 reads TGTGCCAGCAGCTTATTCAAGCGGGAGGGCGTGGAGACCCAGTACTTC. The encoded protein is CASSLFKREGVETQYF.

This clonotype was seen repeatedly, ten times or more. The genes are TRBV3-1 and TRBJ2-1; 7 nucleotides agree with TRBD2. With V trimmed by 4 bases and J by 0 bases, 6 bases remained unmatched. Germline CDR1 is LGHDT and CDR2 is YNNKEL (reference sequence). The CDR3 length is 16 residues. The CDR3 sequence: CASSRLAARSYNEQFF. The CDR3 region has the DNA TGTGCCAGCAGCCGCCTAGCGGCCCGCTCCTACAATGAGCAGTTCTTC.

This clonotype was recorded a few times. The J gene is TRBJ2-1, the V gene TRBV7-6; D call uncertain. There are 15 residues in the CDR3. In germline, CDR1 is SGHVS, CDR2 FNYEAQ. The V and J ends lost 5 bases and 4 bases respectively, with 15 bases between them. CDR3 bases: TGTGCCAGCAGCCTCATGTTCGCGGAGTACAATGAGCAGTTCTTC. Translating gives CASSLMFAEYNEQFF.

This clonotype was observed a handful of times. V and J are TRBV23-1 and TRBJ2-2; 7 bases agree with TRBD1. TRBV23-1 belongs to the ORF category, with a function that is uncertain. The J segment lost 7 bases and the V segment lost 3 bases, leaving 14 bases of the junction unmatched. This CDR3 region has 17 residues. CDR3 in DNA: TGCGCCAGCAGTCATACCGGGACAGCTCGGCCGAGCGGGGAGCTGTTTTTT. Encoded protein: CASSHTGTARPSGELFF.

The rearrangement links TRBV20-1 to TRBJ2-1; 15 bases align to TRBD2. V gave up 2 bases and J gave up 1 base; unmatched junction bases: 9. The CDR3 contains 19 residues. Germline values: CDR1 DFQATT, CDR2 SNEGSKA (reference sequence). CDR3 nucleotides: TGCAGTGCTAGATACGGGACTAGCGGGAGGCTGGGTTCCTACAATGAGCAGTTCTTC. Translation: CSARYGTSGRLGSYNEQFF.

This chain joins TRBV5-5 and TRBJ2-3; a possible D gene is TRBD1 (5 bases). The CDR3 runs 14 residues. Germline values: CDR1 SGHKS, CDR2 YYEKEE (reference sequence). The V gene lost 4 bases and the J gene lost 3 bases, with 12 bases spanning the gap. CDR3 DNA: TGTGCCAGCAGCCTGGTAGGGGCAACAGATACGCAGTATTTT. As protein: CASSLVGATDTQYF.

V is TRBV6-5 and J is TRBJ2-1; 9 bases are shared with TRBD2. V lost 0 bases, J lost 3 bases, and 3 bases stayed unmatched. Germline CDR1 and CDR2: MNHEY and SVGAGI. The CDR3 runs 16 residues. CDR3 coding DNA: TGTGCCAGCAGTTACTCGCCTAGCGGGGACTACAATGAGCAGTTCTTC. Translated: CASSYSPSGDYNEQFF.

This clonotype was seen repeatedly, ten times or more. In DNA form, the CDR3 reads TGCAGTGCACTTCCCCCCGGGGGCAGCCGCTCCTACAATGAGCAGTTCTTC. Its protein is CSALPPGGSRSYNEQFF. The chain joins TRBV20-1 to TRBJ2-1; possibly TRBD1 or TRBD2 for D (6 bases each). Between the trimmed V and J ends, which lost 6 bases and 0 bases, there was a span of 21 bases. Germline V gives CDR1 DFQATT, CDR2 SNEGSKA (reference sequence). The CDR3 loop spans 17 amino acids.

The chain joins TRBV7-9 to TRBJ2-7; D call uncertain. The germline V gene encodes CDR1 SEHNR and CDR2 FQNEAQ (reference sequence). Trimming took off 1 base at V and 1 base at J, with 2 bases between the two ends. This CDR3 has 12 residues. CDR3 region: CASSLESYEQYF. As DNA, the CDR3 is TGTGCCAGCAGCTTAGAGTCCTACGAGCAGTACTTC.

In its sample, this clonotype was seen many times. The gene calls are TRBV7-2 and TRBJ2-1, with 10 positions matching TRBD2. Germline V CDR1 and CDR2: SGHTA, FQGNSA. V gave up 1 base and J gave up 0 bases; unmatched junction bases: 6. The CDR3 extends over 18 amino acids. The CDR3 protein is CASSLGLAGDPSYNEQFF. For the CDR3, the DNA is TGTGCCAGCAGCTTAGGGCTAGCGGGAGACCCCTCCTACAATGAGCAGTTCTTC. The full variable domain, completed using reference TRBV7-2 and TRBJ2-1, is GAGVSQSPSNKVTEKGKDVELRCDPISGHTALYWYRQSLGQGLEFLIYFQGNSAPDKSGLPSDRFSAERTGGSVSTLTIQRTQQEDSAVYLCASSLGLAGDPSYNEQFFGPGTRLTVL.

The chain combines TRBV7-8 with TRBJ2-3, with D perhaps TRBD2 (5 bases). The CDR3 is made up of 14 amino acids. Per the germline V gene, CDR1 is SGHVS and CDR2 is FQNEAQ. Trimming pared 8 bases from V and 2 bases from J, leaving 14 bases between. The CDR3 here is CASARTGTTDTQYF. In DNA form, the CDR3 reads TGTGCCAGCGCTCGGACGGGAACCACAGATACGCAGTATTTT.

V gene TRBV9 combines with J gene TRBJ2-3; D is unclear. The V and J ends lost 7 bases and 7 bases respectively, with 7 bases between them. CDR3 length equals 10 residues. CDR1 is SGDLS and CDR2 is YYNGEE in the germline V gene. The CDR3 bases are TGTGCCAGCGGTGGAAATACGCAGTATTTT. It translates to CASGGNTQYF. Using reference TRBV9 and TRBJ2-3 for the parts outside the CDR3, the full variable domain is DSGVTQTPKHLITATGQRVTLRCSPRSGDLSVYWYQQSLDQGLQFLIQYYNGEERAKGNILERFSAQQFPDLHSELNLSSLELGDSALYFCASGGNTQYFGPGTRLTVL.

The chain recombines TRBV27 with TRBJ2-1; the D gene is possibly TRBD2 (7 bases). This CDR3 region has 13 residues. V was pared by 8 bases and J by 8 bases, with 16 bases between. In germline, CDR1 is MNHEY, CDR2 SMNVEV (reference sequence). The CDR3 region has the DNA TGTGCCAGCGGGGGGGGGCGAGTATATGAGCAGTTCTTC. Amino acid sequence: CASGGGRVYEQFF.

V gene TRBV5-1 combines with J gene TRBJ2-2, with D unclear. The germline V and J ends were trimmed by 0 bases and 6 bases, with 3 bases remaining between them. The CDR3 consists of 12 residues. CDR1 and CDR2 (germline): SGHRS, YFSETQ. In DNA form, the CDR3 reads TGCGCCAGCAGCTTGGACTCCGGGGAGCTGTTTTTT. Protein: CASSLDSGELFF.

This clonotype was detected many times. The chain carries TRBV10-2 and TRBJ2-2; 7 bases are a match to TRBD1. The CDR3 contains 15 residues. V trimming: 3 bases; J trimming: 7 bases; junction bases outside the gene matches: 8. Germline loops: CDR1 WSHSY, CDR2 SAAADI. CDR3 loop: CASSERDSKGGELFF. DNA of the CDR3: TGCGCCAGCAGTGAAAGGGACAGTAAGGGCGGGGAGCTGTTTTTT.

This clonotype came up many times. The CDR3 here is CAPRSPCLAQNEQFF. CDR3 nucleotides: TGTGCCCCGCGGTCCCCGTGCCTGGCTCAGAATGAGCAGTTCTTC. The chain is built from TRBV10-3 and TRBJ2-1; no definite D call. The CDR3 is 15 residues long. CDR1 ENHRY and CDR2 SYGVKD come from the germline V gene. The V and J ends lost 11 bases and 7 bases respectively, with 24 bases between them.